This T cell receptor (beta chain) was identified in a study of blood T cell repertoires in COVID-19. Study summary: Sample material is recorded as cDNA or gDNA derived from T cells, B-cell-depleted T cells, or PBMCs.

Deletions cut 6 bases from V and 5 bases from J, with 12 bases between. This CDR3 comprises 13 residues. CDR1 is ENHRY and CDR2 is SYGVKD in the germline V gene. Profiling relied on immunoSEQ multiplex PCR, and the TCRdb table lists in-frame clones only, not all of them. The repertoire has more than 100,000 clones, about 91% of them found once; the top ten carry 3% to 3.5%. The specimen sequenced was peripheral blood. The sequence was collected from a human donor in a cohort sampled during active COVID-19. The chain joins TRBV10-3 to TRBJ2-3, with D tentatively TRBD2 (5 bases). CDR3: CAIRPQRVDTQYF. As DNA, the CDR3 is TGTGCCATCAGACCTCAGAGGGTAGATACGCAGTATTTT.